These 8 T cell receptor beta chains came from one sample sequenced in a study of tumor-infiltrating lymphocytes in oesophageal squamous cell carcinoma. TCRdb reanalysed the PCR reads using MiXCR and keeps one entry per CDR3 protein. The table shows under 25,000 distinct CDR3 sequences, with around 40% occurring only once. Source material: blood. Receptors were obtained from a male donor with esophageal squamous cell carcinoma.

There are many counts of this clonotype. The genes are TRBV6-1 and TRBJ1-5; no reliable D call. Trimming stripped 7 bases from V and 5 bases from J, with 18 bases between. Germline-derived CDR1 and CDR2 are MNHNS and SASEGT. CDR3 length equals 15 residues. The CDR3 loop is CASTWALLGYQPQHF. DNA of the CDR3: TGTGCCAGCACCTGGGCCTTACTGGGGTATCAGCCCCAGCATTTT.

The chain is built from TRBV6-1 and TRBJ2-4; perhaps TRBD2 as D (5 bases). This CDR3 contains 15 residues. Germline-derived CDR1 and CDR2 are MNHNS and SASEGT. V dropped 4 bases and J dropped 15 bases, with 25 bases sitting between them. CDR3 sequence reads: CASSGKGTNTGELYF. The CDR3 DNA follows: TGTGCCAGCAGTGGAAAAGGAACGAACACCGGGGAGCTGTACTTC.

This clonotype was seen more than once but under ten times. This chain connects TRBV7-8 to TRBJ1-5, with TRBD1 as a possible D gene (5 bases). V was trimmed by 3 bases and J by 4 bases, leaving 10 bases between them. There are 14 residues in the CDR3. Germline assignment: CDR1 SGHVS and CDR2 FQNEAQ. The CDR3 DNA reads TGTGCCAGCAGCTTCGGTCGGGGGAATCAGCCCCAGCATTTT. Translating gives CASSFGRGNQPQHF.

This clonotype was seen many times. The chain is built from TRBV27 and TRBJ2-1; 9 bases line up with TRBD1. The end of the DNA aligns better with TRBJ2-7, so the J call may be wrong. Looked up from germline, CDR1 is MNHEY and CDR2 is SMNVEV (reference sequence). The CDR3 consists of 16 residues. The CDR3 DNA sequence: TGTGCCAGCCATGGGCGGGGACAGGGAATCTCCTACGAGCAGTACTTC. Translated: CASHGRGQGISYEQYF.

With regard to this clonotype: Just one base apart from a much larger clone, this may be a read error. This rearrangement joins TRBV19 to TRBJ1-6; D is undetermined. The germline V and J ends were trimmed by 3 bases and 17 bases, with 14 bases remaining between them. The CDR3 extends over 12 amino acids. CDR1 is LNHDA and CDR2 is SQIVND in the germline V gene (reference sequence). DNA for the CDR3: TGTGCCAGTAGTATGCGTGGGCAGGATATCCACTTT. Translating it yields CASSMRGQDIHF. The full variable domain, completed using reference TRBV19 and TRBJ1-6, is DGGITQSPKYLFRKEGQNVTLSCEQNLNHDAMYWYRQDPGQGLRLIYYSQIVNDFQKGDIAEGYSVSREKKESFPLTVTSAQKNPTAFYLCASSMRGQDIHFGNGTRLTVT.

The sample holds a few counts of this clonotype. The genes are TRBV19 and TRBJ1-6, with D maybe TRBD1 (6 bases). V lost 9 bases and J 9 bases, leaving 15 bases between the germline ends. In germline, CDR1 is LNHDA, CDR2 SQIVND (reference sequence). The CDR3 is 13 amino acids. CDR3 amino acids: CASGGEGGSPLHF. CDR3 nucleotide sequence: TGTGCCAGCGGGGGCGAAGGCGGTTCACCCCTCCACTTT.

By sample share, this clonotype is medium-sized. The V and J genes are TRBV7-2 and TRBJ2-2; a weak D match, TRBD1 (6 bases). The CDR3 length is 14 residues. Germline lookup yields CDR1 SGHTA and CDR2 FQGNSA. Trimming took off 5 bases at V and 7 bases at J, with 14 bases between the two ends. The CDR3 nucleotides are TGTGCCAGCAGCCCCGGACAGCATGACGGGGAGCTGTTTTTT. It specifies CASSPGQHDGELFF.

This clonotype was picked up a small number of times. The CDR3 nucleotides read TGTGCCAGCAGCTTAGCGGGGGGGCCTATTTCCTACAATGAGCAGTTCTTC. Its translation: CASSLAGGPISYNEQFF. J is TRBJ2-1 and V is TRBV7-3; TRBD2 matches 9 bases. J was trimmed by 1 base and V by 2 bases; bases with no gene match: 6. The length of the CDR3 is 17 residues. Germline V gives CDR1 SGHTA, CDR2 FQGTGA.